This T cell receptor (beta chain) was recorded in a study of T-cell memory formation after mild COVID-19. Whole-study findings and limits: The main location of contracting CD4+ clones was CM and EM, and that of contracting CD8+ clones was EMRA.

Note on this clonotype: Its target is not known.

Each CDR3 protein is one row after TCRdb ran MiXCR on the 5' RACE reads. Of roughly 340,000 distinct CDR3 sequences listed, around 20% are singletons. The CDR3 has 15 residues. V dropped 0 bases and J dropped 5 bases, with 14 bases sitting between them. Per germline, CDR1 SGHRS and CDR2 YFSETQ. Input material: PBMCs or a T cell subset sorted from them (not recorded which). The chain uses TRBV5-1 and TRBJ2-5; either TRBD1 or TRBD2 may supply D (5 bases each). The sequence was obtained from a man aged 18 to 35 who had mild COVID-19 (a few samples of this study predate the infection). Cell type and time point are not known. The CDR3 is CASSLVGGSEETQYF. The CDR3 DNA reads TGCGCCAGCAGCTTGGTTGGGGGATCGGAGGAGACCCAGTACTTC.